Listed below are T cell receptor beta chains from one sample, sequenced in a study of CD8+CD57+ T cells in acquired aplastic anemia. One entry per CDR3 protein, called by TCRdb with MiXCR from the reads. The sample has approximately 170,000 distinct CDR3 sequences, 54% seen once. Sequenced: sorted CD4+, CD8+, or CD8+CD57+ T cells (not recorded which) from PBMCs. These receptors originate from a human donor in good health, serving as a control. CDR3s include the opening cysteine and the closing phenylalanine or tryptophan. Fields, in order: clone size, J gene, D gene, V gene, CDR3 protein, CDR3 DNA. The D gene is left open where the match is weak. Where a row states a size, it is once, few, many or the class of an expanded clone; other rows omit it.

clone_size: many
j_call: TRBJ1-1
d_call: TRBD1
v_call: TRBV6-5
cdr3_aa: CASSVNRGFTEAFF
cdr3_nt: TGTGCCAGCAGTGTAAACAGGGGATTCACTGAAGCTTTCTTT

clone_size: -
j_call: TRBJ1-1
d_call: -
v_call: TRBV5-1
cdr3_aa: CASSLEGLGNTEAFF
cdr3_nt: TGCGCCAGCAGCTTGGAGGGACTGGGGAACACTGAAGCTTTCTTT

clone_size: -
j_call: TRBJ1-3
d_call: -
v_call: TRBV7-2
cdr3_aa: CASSVQGSSGNTIYF
cdr3_nt: TGTGCCAGCAGTGTCCAGGGTAGCTCTGGAAACACCATATATTTT

clone_size: -
j_call: TRBJ2-7
d_call: TRBD1
v_call: TRBV5-6
cdr3_aa: CASSLGPGTGVSYEQYF
cdr3_nt: TGTGCCAGCAGCTTGGGGCCCGGGACAGGGGTCTCCTACGAGCAGTACTTC

clone_size: many
j_call: TRBJ1-4
d_call: TRBD1
v_call: TRBV20-1
cdr3_aa: CSARRQGVLEKLFF
cdr3_nt: TGCAGTGCTAGGCGACAGGGGGTGTTAGAAAAACTGTTTTTT

clone_size: many
j_call: TRBJ2-5
d_call: -
v_call: TRBV15
cdr3_aa: CATSRGLGWLETQYF
cdr3_nt: TGTGCCACCAGCAGAGGGCTAGGCTGGTTAGAGACCCAGTACTTC

clone_size: -
j_call: TRBJ1-2
d_call: TRBD1
v_call: TRBV7-9
cdr3_aa: CASSPPGGGEGYTF
cdr3_nt: TGTGCCAGCAGCCCTCCAGGGGGGGGCGAAGGCTACACCTTC

clone_size: -
j_call: TRBJ1-1
d_call: TRBD1
v_call: TRBV7-2
cdr3_aa: CASSLRGQGATEAFF
cdr3_nt: TGTGCCAGCAGCTTAAGGGGACAGGGGGCCACTGAAGCTTTCTTT

clone_size: many
j_call: TRBJ2-5
d_call: -
v_call: TRBV4-1
cdr3_aa: CASSQDLFRSQYF
cdr3_nt: TGCGCCAGCAGCCAAGATCTTTTTCGAAGCCAGTACTTC

clone_size: -
j_call: TRBJ1-1
d_call: -
v_call: TRBV4-1
cdr3_aa: CASSAGRQDTEAFF
cdr3_nt: TGCGCCAGCAGCGCAGGACGACAGGACACTGAAGCTTTCTTT

clone_size: -
j_call: TRBJ2-3
d_call: TRBD2
v_call: TRBV15
cdr3_aa: CAASREGGTDTQYF
cdr3_nt: TGTGCCGCCAGCAGAGAGGGAGGGACAGATACGCAGTATTTT

clone_size: -
j_call: TRBJ1-1
d_call: TRBD1
v_call: TRBV9
cdr3_aa: CASSVAGTANTEAFF
cdr3_nt: TGTGCCAGCAGCGTAGCCGGGACAGCGAACACTGAAGCTTTCTTT

clone_size: many
j_call: TRBJ2-7
d_call: TRBD1
v_call: TRBV20-1
cdr3_aa: CSATGTGVSYEQYF
cdr3_nt: TGCAGTGCTACCGGGACAGGGGTCTCCTACGAGCAGTACTTC

clone_size: -
j_call: TRBJ1-1
d_call: -
v_call: TRBV20-1
cdr3_aa: CGARAVGRANTEAFF
cdr3_nt: TGCGGCGCTAGAGCCGTGGGCAGGGCGAACACTGAAGCTTTCTTT

clone_size: -
j_call: TRBJ2-7
d_call: -
v_call: TRBV10-3
cdr3_aa: CAISESVFYEQYF
cdr3_nt: TGTGCCATCAGTGAGTCCGTCTTCTACGAGCAGTACTTC

clone_size: -
j_call: TRBJ2-2
d_call: TRBD1
v_call: TRBV30
cdr3_aa: CAWNQDRGAGTGELSW
cdr3_nt: TGTGCCTGGAACCAAGACAGGGGGGCGGGCACCGGGGAGCTGTCTTGG

clone_size: many
j_call: TRBJ1-5
d_call: TRBD1
v_call: TRBV20-1
cdr3_aa: CSATEGGRNQPQHF
cdr3_nt: TGCAGTGCTACTGAAGGGGGCAGAAATCAGCCCCAGCATTTT

clone_size: -
j_call: TRBJ2-7
d_call: TRBD2
v_call: TRBV6-5
cdr3_aa: CASSYTSGSGEQYF
cdr3_nt: TGTGCCAGCAGTTACACGAGCGGGAGTGGCGAGCAGTACTTC

clone_size: -
j_call: TRBJ2-1
d_call: -
v_call: TRBV9
cdr3_aa: CASSVVGGGGGALDNEQFF
cdr3_nt: TGTGCCAGCAGCGTAGTGGGGGGGGGGGGGGGGGCCCTCGACAATGAGCAGTTCTTC

clone_size: -
j_call: TRBJ2-1
d_call: TRBD2
v_call: TRBV9
cdr3_aa: CASSLGLAGPNEQFF
cdr3_nt: TGTGCCAGCAGCCTGGGACTAGCGGGGCCCAATGAGCAGTTCTTC

clone_size: -
j_call: TRBJ2-5
d_call: TRBD2
v_call: TRBV5-1
cdr3_aa: CASSLAAGGGETQYF
cdr3_nt: TGTGCCAGCAGCTTGGCGGCGGGGGGTGGAGAGACCCAGTACTTC

clone_size: -
j_call: TRBJ2-1
d_call: -
v_call: TRBV10-3
cdr3_aa: CAISQGGGNGQDEQFF
cdr3_nt: TGTGCCATTAGCCAGGGGGGCGGAAACGGTCAGGATGAGCAGTTCTTC

clone_size: -
j_call: TRBJ1-1
d_call: -
v_call: TRBV9
cdr3_aa: CASSVVLENTEAFF
cdr3_nt: TGTGCCAGCAGCGTAGTTCTCGAGAACACTGAAGCTTTCTTT

clone_size: -
j_call: TRBJ2-2
d_call: -
v_call: TRBV19
cdr3_aa: CASTPVGGGELFF
cdr3_nt: TGTGCCAGTACCCCAGTCGGTGGCGGGGAGCTGTTTTTT

clone_size: -
j_call: TRBJ1-1
d_call: TRBD1
v_call: TRBV19
cdr3_aa: CATNQGVTEAFF
cdr3_nt: TGTGCCACCAATCAGGGGGTCACTGAAGCTTTCTTT

clone_size: -
j_call: TRBJ1-1
d_call: -
v_call: TRBV10-3
cdr3_aa: CAISESRSGVGTEAFF
cdr3_nt: TGTGCCATCAGTGAGTCGCGTTCAGGCGTGGGCACTGAAGCTTTCTTT

clone_size: many
j_call: TRBJ2-7
d_call: -
v_call: TRBV11-2
cdr3_aa: CASSLGQNYEQYF
cdr3_nt: TGTGCCAGCAGCTTAGGGCAGAACTACGAGCAGTACTTC

clone_size: once
j_call: TRBJ1-6
d_call: TRBD1
v_call: TRBV7-8
cdr3_aa: CASSLRGTGVASPLHF
cdr3_nt: TGTGCCAGCAGCTTAAGAGGGACAGGGGTGGCTTCACCCCTCCACTTT

clone_size: -
j_call: TRBJ2-5
d_call: -
v_call: TRBV7-2
cdr3_aa: CASSPVRHQETQYF
cdr3_nt: TGTGCCAGCAGCCCCGTTCGGCACCAAGAGACCCAGTACTTC

clone_size: -
j_call: TRBJ2-7
d_call: TRBD1
v_call: TRBV6-6
cdr3_aa: CASSTGTARHHEQYF
cdr3_nt: TGTGCCAGCAGCACCGGGACAGCACGGCATCACGAGCAGTACTTC

clone_size: -
j_call: TRBJ1-2
d_call: TRBD1
v_call: TRBV6-2/TRBV6-3
cdr3_aa: CASTPGQEYTF
cdr3_nt: TGTGCCAGCACTCCCGGACAGGAATACACCTTC

clone_size: once
j_call: TRBJ2-7
d_call: -
v_call: TRBV3-1
cdr3_aa: CASRPAGAGSEQYF
cdr3_nt: TGTGCCAGCAGACCCGCCGGGGCCGGCAGCGAGCAGTACTTC

clone_size: -
j_call: TRBJ2-1
d_call: -
v_call: TRBV19
cdr3_aa: CASCRSGVYNEQFF
cdr3_nt: TGTGCCAGTTGTAGGTCCGGAGTCTACAATGAGCAGTTCTTC

clone_size: -
j_call: TRBJ2-2
d_call: -
v_call: TRBV7-3
cdr3_aa: CASSPTSGELFF
cdr3_nt: TGTGCCAGCAGCCCGACTAGCGGGGAGCTGTTTTTT

clone_size: many
j_call: TRBJ1-5
d_call: TRBD1
v_call: TRBV6-6
cdr3_aa: CASSKGQGVSNQPQHF
cdr3_nt: TGTGCCAGCAGTAAGGGACAGGGAGTTTCCAATCAGCCCCAGCATTTT

clone_size: -
j_call: TRBJ2-1
d_call: -
v_call: TRBV20-1
cdr3_aa: CSARSGWENNEQFF
cdr3_nt: TGCAGTGCTAGAAGTGGCTGGGAAAACAATGAGCAGTTCTTC

clone_size: -
j_call: TRBJ2-1
d_call: TRBD2
v_call: TRBV19
cdr3_aa: CASSKGTSGGWGPSDEQFF
cdr3_nt: TGTGCCAGTAGTAAGGGGACTAGCGGGGGGTGGGGACCTTCGGATGAGCAGTTCTTC

clone_size: once
j_call: TRBJ1-4
d_call: TRBD1
v_call: TRBV2
cdr3_aa: CASSQPGQGNEKLFF
cdr3_nt: TGTGCCAGCAGTCAACCGGGACAGGGGAACGAAAAACTGTTTTTT

clone_size: -
j_call: TRBJ2-7
d_call: TRBD2
v_call: TRBV6-5
cdr3_aa: CASSYGGGSYEQYF
cdr3_nt: TGTGCCAGCAGTTATGGGGGGGGATCCTACGAGCAGTACTTC

clone_size: -
j_call: TRBJ1-5
d_call: -
v_call: TRBV15
cdr3_aa: CATSSARGTNQPQHF
cdr3_nt: TGTGCCACCAGCAGTGCGAGGGGGACTAATCAGCCCCAGCATTTT

clone_size: -
j_call: TRBJ1-5
d_call: TRBD1
v_call: TRBV2
cdr3_aa: CVSSPGTGYNQPQHF
cdr3_nt: TGTGTCAGCAGTCCCGGGACAGGGTACAATCAGCCCCAGCATTTT

clone_size: few
j_call: TRBJ2-7
d_call: TRBD1
v_call: TRBV28
cdr3_aa: CASSRGSGQVGSYYEQYF
cdr3_nt: TGTGCCAGCAGTCGAGGGTCAGGACAGGTGGGTTCCTACTACGAGCAGTACTTC

clone_size: -
j_call: TRBJ2-4
d_call: -
v_call: TRBV5-1
cdr3_aa: CATPKVKNIQYF
cdr3_nt: TGCGCCACCCCCAAGGTCAAAAACATTCAGTACTTC

clone_size: few
j_call: TRBJ2-7
d_call: -
v_call: TRBV7-2
cdr3_aa: CASSLERGPSYEQYF
cdr3_nt: TGTGCCAGCAGCTTGGAGAGGGGCCCCTCCTACGAGCAGTACTTC

clone_size: -
j_call: TRBJ1-2
d_call: -
v_call: TRBV6-6
cdr3_aa: CASTIAGGYTF
cdr3_nt: TGTGCCAGCACAATAGCGGGTGGCTACACCTTC